This T cell receptor (beta chain) stems from a study of blood T cell repertoires in COVID-19. Libraries were prepared by immunoSEQ multiplex PCR; TCRdb keeps only in-frame clonotypes and omits some of them. The repertoire holds about 150,000 clones, with 70% to 85% as singletons. The CDR3 consists of 16 residues. Between the trimmed V and J ends, which lost 2 bases and 4 bases, there was a span of 15 bases. Germline V gene data show CDR1 as LGHDT and CDR2 as YNNKEL (reference sequence). This receptor was taken from a woman between 50 and 59 years old with acute or convalescent COVID-19. The chain carries TRBV3-1 (or the pseudogene TRBV3-2) and TRBJ1-3; D may be TRBD1 (6 bases). Sequenced: peripheral blood. The DNA for the CDR3 is TGTGCCAGCAGCCAAACCGCGGGGGGCCCAGGAAACACCATATATTTT. Translation gives CASSQTAGGPGNTIYF.